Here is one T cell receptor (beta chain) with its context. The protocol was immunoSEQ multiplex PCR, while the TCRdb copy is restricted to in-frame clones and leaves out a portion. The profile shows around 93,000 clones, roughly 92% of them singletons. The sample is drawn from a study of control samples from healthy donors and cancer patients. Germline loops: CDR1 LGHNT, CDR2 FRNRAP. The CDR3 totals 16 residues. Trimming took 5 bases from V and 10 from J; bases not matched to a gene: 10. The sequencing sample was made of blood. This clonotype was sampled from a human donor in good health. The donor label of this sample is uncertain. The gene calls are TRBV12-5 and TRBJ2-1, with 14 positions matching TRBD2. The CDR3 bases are TGTGCTAGTGGTCCTGAGACTAGCGGGGGGGTATGGGAGCAGTTCTTC. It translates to CASGPETSGGVWEQFF.